The 29 T cell receptor beta chains below come from one sample, sequenced in a study of tumor-infiltrating lymphocytes in primary liver carcinoma. A constant-region primer primed TCR beta cDNA synthesis from about 490 ng of total RNA. Nested multiplex PCR, run for three rounds with slightly modified ARM-PCR, yielded TCR beta libraries. It was with TRBV1-TRBV30 forward primers and a C-beta reverse primer that the first two PCR rounds were run, at around 10 cycles each. TCRdb independently ran MiXCR on the multiplex PCR reads; one entry per CDR3 protein. This sample has about 180,000 distinct CDR3 sequences, with less than 65% found just once. Germline DNA was extracted alongside blood RNA, which was obtained from unsorted whole blood. The sequencing input was peripheral blood. The receptor set was obtained from a middle-aged man with primary liver carcinoma and hepatitis B virus infection.

CDR3 nucleotides: TGCGCCAGCAGCTTGGAGATGGCCAGGGCGCAGTATTTT. Encoded protein: CASSLEMARAQYF. The chain has TRBV5-1 and TRBJ2-3; maybe TRBD1 (5 bases). The CDR3 loop spans 13 amino acids. Trimming shortened V by 0 bases and J by 10 bases, and 12 bases separated the two germline ends. The germline gives CDR1 SGHRS, CDR2 YFSETQ.

This chain joins TRBV30 and TRBJ1-5; tentative D call: TRBD1 (5 bases). The CDR3 extends over 15 amino acids. Germline V CDR1 and CDR2: GTSNPN, SVGIG (reference sequence). Trimming left V 0 bases short and J 4 bases short, with 13 bases between. The CDR3 region has the DNA TGTGCCTGGAGTGTAGGGGCAGGAAGGAATCAGCCCCAGCATTTT. Protein: CAWSVGAGRNQPQHF.

This clonotype has only a few counts. V gene TRBV5-4 combines with J gene TRBJ1-2; 9 nucleotides agree with TRBD1. Germline CDR1 SGHNT, CDR2 YYREEE (reference sequence). V shed 4 bases, J shed 3 bases, and the junction held 4 bases outside the gene matches. This CDR3 region has 14 residues. The CDR3: CASSPGQGDYGYTF. In DNA form, the CDR3 reads TGTGCCAGCAGCCCGGGACAGGGCGACTATGGCTACACCTTC.

This clonotype was detected a few times. The rearrangement uses TRBV6-1 and TRBJ2-1; weak D call: TRBD2 (7 bases). V lost 4 bases, J lost 4 bases, and 11 bases lay in between. Germline V lookup: CDR1 MNHNS, CDR2 SASEGT. The CDR3 consists of 14 residues. CDR3: CASSAAGAYNEQFF. The DNA of the CDR3 is TGTGCCAGCAGTGCCGCGGGGGCTTACAATGAGCAGTTCTTC.

Details on this clonotype: At one boundary the junction diverges from the germline segment, which might be a read error. The chain couples TRBV7-9 to TRBJ2-7, with 10 nucleotides matching TRBD2. The CDR3 runs to 16 residues. Germline-derived CDR1 and CDR2 are SEHNR and FQNEAQ (reference sequence). The CDR3 here is CDSSQTGTSVSYEQYF. The CDR3 nucleotides are TGTGACAGCAGCCAGACCGGGACTAGCGTATCCTACGAGCAGTACTTC.

This chain uses TRBV5-5 with TRBJ2-7, with 7 bases identical to TRBD1. Germline loops: CDR1 SGHKS, CDR2 YYEKEE (reference sequence). V shed 0 bases, J shed 2 bases, and the junction held 5 bases outside the gene matches. This CDR3 is built from 15 residues. The CDR3 DNA reads as TGTGCCAGCAGCTTGGAGGACAGGTCCACCTACGAGCAGTACTTC. Amino acids: CASSLEDRSTYEQYF.

The V gene is TRBV11-2, the J gene TRBJ2-7; D is unclear. This CDR3 has 14 amino acids. CDR1 and CDR2 from the germline V gene are SGHAT and FQNNGV. With 5 bases removed from V and 3 bases from J, the gap between germline ends came to 14 bases. CDR3 nucleotides: TGTGCCAGCAGCACCATACAGCAGGTCTACGAGCAGTACTTC. Its translation is CASSTIQQVYEQYF.

This clonotype showed up just a few times. The J gene is TRBJ2-7, the V gene TRBV6-5; 7 nucleotides line up with TRBD1. The CDR3 is 13 residues long. V lost 5 bases and J lost 4; bases outside the gene matches: 5. Germline values: CDR1 MNHEY, CDR2 SVGAGI. CDR3 nucleotides: TGTGCCAGCAGTCAGACAGGGAGTTACGAGCAGTACTTC. This codes for CASSQTGSYEQYF.

The chain links TRBV7-9 to TRBJ2-7, with D perhaps TRBD1 or TRBD2 (6 bases each). CDR1 is SEHNR, CDR2 FQNEAQ, per germline (reference sequence). Trimming left V 11 bases short and J 4 bases short, with 18 bases between. The CDR3 runs 13 residues. CDR3 in amino acids: CAGTPGGPYEQYF. The CDR3 nucleotides are TGTGCCGGCACCCCTGGGGGGCCTTACGAGCAGTACTTC.

Remarks on this clonotype: A read error may be the cause here, since a much bigger clone is one base away. Since no conserved phenylalanine or tryptophan closes the CDR3, a read error is the likely cause. The V call is TRBV12-3 or TRBV12-4, the J call TRBJ2-3; 7 bases fit TRBD1. The V segment lost 8 bases and the J segment 1 base; nucleotides outside the gene matches: 0. The CDR3 has 12 residues. The CDR3 loop reads CASGTGTDTQYS. The CDR3, as DNA: TGTGCCAGCGGGACAGGCACAGATACGCAGTATTCT.

In the case of this clonotype: A much larger clone sits a single nucleotide away, making a read error possible. The V gene is TRBV11-2, the J gene TRBJ2-2; D is uncertain. This CDR3 has 15 amino acids. V lost 2 bases and J lost 5, with 12 bases in between. In germline, CDR1 is SGHAT, CDR2 FQNNGV. In nucleotides, the CDR3 is TGTGCCAGCAGCTTAAAAGGCCCCGGGACCGGGGAGCTGTTTTTT. Amino acid sequence: CASSLKGPGTGELFF. The entire variable domain, with the rest obtained from reference TRBV11-2 and TRBJ2-2, is as follows: EAGVAQSPRYKIIEKRQSVAFWCNPISGHATLYWYQQILGQGPKLLIQFQNNGVVDDSQLPKDRFSAERLKGVDSTLKIQPAKLEDSAVYLCASSLKGPGTGELFFGEGSRLTVL.

The chain joins TRBV6-2 or TRBV6-3 to TRBJ2-3; 13 bases map to TRBD2. J was trimmed by 2 bases and V by 5 bases; bases with no gene match: 7. This CDR3 is built from 17 residues. The germline V gene has CDR1 MNHEY and CDR2 SVGEGT. The CDR3 coding sequence is TGTGCCAGCAGTGAATGGACTAGCGGGAGTGTCACAGATACGCAGTATTTT. Translating it yields CASSEWTSGSVTDTQYF.

This clonotype was observed once. J is TRBJ2-7 and V is TRBV28; 8 bases line up with TRBD2. Germline V CDR1 and CDR2: MDHEN, SYDVKM. V was clipped by 6 bases and J by 4 bases; unmatched bases: 14. The CDR3 runs 16 residues. This chain's CDR3 is CASSHRGGRYSYEQYF. CDR3 DNA sequence: TGTGCCAGCAGCCACCGGGGGGGCCGTTACTCTTACGAGCAGTACTTC.

In the case of this clonotype: An end of the junction does not agree with germline; a read error may underlie this. The rearrangement joins TRBV7-9 to TRBJ2-1; the D gene could be TRBD1 or TRBD2 (6 bases each). The CDR3 spans 16 residues. CDR1 is SEHNR, CDR2 FQNEAQ, per germline (reference sequence). CDR3 in amino acids: CASSQGTSGFYNEQSF. Here the CDR3 DNA reads TGTGCCAGCAGCCAGGGGACGAGCGGGTTCTACAATGAGCAGTCCTTC.

This clonotype showed up many times. This chain links TRBV29-1 with TRBJ2-7; D call uncertain. CDR3 length: 12 residues. With 1 base removed from V and 5 bases from J, the gap between germline ends came to 9 bases. Germline V CDR1 and CDR2: SQVTM, ANQGSEA. For the CDR3, the DNA is TGCAGCGTTGAAGGAGTGGGCCACGAGCAGTACTTC. Translated, it gives CSVEGVGHEQYF.

In the case of this clonotype: The germline gene is not matched at one end of the junction; a read error may be the cause. The chain couples TRBV11-3 to TRBJ2-1; a possible D gene is TRBD2 (6 bases). CDR3 length equals 19 residues. Per germline, CDR1 SGHNT and CDR2 YENEEA. CDR3 nucleotides: TGTGCCAGCGGCTTAGATCTCTATGCGGGAAGGCTGGTCTACAATGAGCAGTTCTTC. Protein product: CASGLDLYAGRLVYNEQFF.

The chain carries TRBV29-1 and TRBJ2-2; 9 nucleotides match TRBD1. J gave up 5 bases and V 4 bases, and 5 bases lay outside the gene matches. Germline V gene sequence: CDR1 SQVTM, CDR2 ANQGSEA. The CDR3 extends over 14 amino acids. Here the CDR3 DNA reads TGCAGCGTTGGGGACAGGGTAATGACCGGGGAGCTGTTTTTT. It yields the protein CSVGDRVMTGELFF.

This clonotype was counted only a few times. The chain is built from TRBV7-9 and TRBJ2-3, with TRBD1 identical over 9 bases. From germline, CDR1 is SEHNR and CDR2 FQNEAQ (reference sequence). Germline trimming cut 5 bases from V and 7 bases from J; bases unmatched to any gene: 16. The CDR3 sequence is 17 residues long. CDR3 sequence: CASSRASGTGNSYTQYF. CDR3 nucleotide sequence: TGTGCCAGCAGCCGAGCGTCAGGGACAGGGAATTCTTATACGCAGTATTTT. Using reference TRBV7-9 and TRBJ2-3 for the parts outside the CDR3, the full variable domain is DTGVSQNPRHKITKRGQNVTFRCDPISEHNRLYWYRQTLGQGPEFLTYFQNEAQLEKSRLLSDRFSAERPKGSFSTLEIQRTEQGDSAMYLCASSRASGTGNSYTQYFGPGTRLTVL.

About this clonotype: One junction end does not reproduce the germline sequence, and a read error may be involved. The J gene is TRBJ1-1, the V gene TRBV11-2; tentatively, D is TRBD1 (5 bases). Germline V gene data show CDR1 as SGHAT and CDR2 as FQNNGV. This CDR3 is 11 amino acids long. The CDR3 here is CASSLRTQALF. The CDR3 DNA reads as TGTGCCAGTAGCCTCCGGACACAAGCTCTCTTT.

Notes on this clonotype: The junction shows a germline mismatch at one end, possibly a read error. The V and J genes are TRBV11-1 and TRBJ2-5, with D unresolved. Germline V gene data show CDR1 as SGHAT and CDR2 as FQDESV (reference sequence). The CDR3 has 11 amino acids. In nucleotides, the CDR3 is TGTGCCAGCTGCTTACAAGAGACCCAGTACTTC. It is translated as CASCLQETQYF.

Details on this clonotype: Germline and junction disagree at one end, which may indicate a read error. This sequence joins TRBV4-1 and TRBJ2-5, with TRBD1 identical over 7 bases. The CDR3 runs 16 residues. CDR1 is MGHRA and CDR2 is YSYEKL in the germline V gene. The CDR3 sequence is CPSSQGTAIGLETQYF. CDR3 in DNA: TGCCCCAGCAGCCAGGGGACAGCGATAGGTTTGGAGACCCAGTACTTC.

This clonotype was recorded a few times. The rearrangement links TRBV6-6 to TRBJ2-4; D unclear. The CDR3 spans 14 residues. The germline gives CDR1 MNHNY, CDR2 SVGAGI (reference sequence). Deletions cut 6 bases from V and 6 bases from J, with 15 bases between. Here the CDR3 reads CASSLGPPANIQYF. In DNA form, the CDR3 reads TGTGCCAGCAGCCTCGGACCTCCGGCAAACATTCAGTACTTC.

This clonotype was detected ten times or more. The CDR3 DNA sequence: TGTGCCAGCAGCTCCATCGGACAGGGAGTCCTTTATAACGAAAAACTGTTTTTT. Translating it yields CASSSIGQGVLYNEKLFF. V usage is TRBV11-2 and J usage is TRBJ1-4; TRBD1 aligns across 8 bases. The CDR3 length is 18 residues. The germline gives CDR1 SGHAT, CDR2 FQNNGV. The ends lost 4 bases at V and 8 bases at J; junction bases unmatched: 18. The variable domain in full, with the rest retrieved from reference TRBV11-2 and TRBJ1-4, is EAGVAQSPRYKIIEKRQSVAFWCNPISGHATLYWYQQILGQGPKLLIQFQNNGVVDDSQLPKDRFSAERLKGVDSTLKIQPAKLEDSAVYLCASSSIGQGVLYNEKLFFGSGTQLSVL.

Note on this clonotype: The CDR3 ends on some other residue instead of the conserved phenylalanine or tryptophan, so this is likely a read error. The CDR3 spells CASSQDLGQEHTGELFS. CDR3 DNA sequence: TGTGCCAGCAGCCAAGATCTGGGACAAGAGCATACCGGGGAGCTGTTTTCT. V is TRBV14 and J is TRBJ2-2; perhaps TRBD1 as D (6 bases). The CDR3 runs 17 residues. V shed 0 bases and J shed 5 bases, with 16 bases lying between them. CDR1 is SGHDN and CDR2 is FVKESK in the germline V gene.

Note on this clonotype: A much larger clonotype is one base distant, so this may be a read error. The chain joins TRBV29-1 to TRBJ2-1; tentatively, D is TRBD2 (5 bases). The germline V gene has CDR1 SQVTM and CDR2 ANQGSEA. The CDR3 consists of 15 residues. Deletions cut 5 bases from V and 0 bases from J, with 14 bases between. CDR3 sequence (DNA): TGCAGCGTTCAGGTAGCGCCGATCTCCTACAATGAGCAGTTCTTC. It encodes CSVQVAPISYNEQFF.

Of note for this clonotype: Sequence at one end of the junction differs from germline and may be a read error. The chain has TRBV14 and TRBJ2-5; no firm D call. Germline values: CDR1 SGHDN, CDR2 FVKESK. CDR3 length: 11 residues. The CDR3 sequence is CVSSREGTQYF. DNA of the CDR3: TGTGTCAGCAGTCGAGAAGGGACCCAGTACTTC.

The rearrangement links TRBV11-2 to TRBJ2-1, with 7 nucleotides matching TRBD2. Germline V gene sequence: CDR1 SGHAT, CDR2 FQNNGV. This CDR3 contains 15 residues. V lost 8 bases and J lost 6; bases outside the gene matches: 13. Here the CDR3 DNA reads TGTGCCAGCGGCCTACAGGCGGGAGTCGGCAATGAGCAGTTCTTC. It specifies CASGLQAGVGNEQFF. The full variable domain, rest sourced from reference TRBV11-2 and TRBJ2-1, is EAGVAQSPRYKIIEKRQSVAFWCNPISGHATLYWYQQILGQGPKLLIQFQNNGVVDDSQLPKDRFSAERLKGVDSTLKIQPAKLEDSAVYLCASGLQAGVGNEQFFGPGTRLTVL.

The V gene is TRBV9, the J gene TRBJ2-1, with 7 bases fitting TRBD1. The CDR3 has 13 residues. J gave up 7 bases and V 4 bases, and 5 bases lay outside the gene matches. Germline V gives CDR1 SGDLS, CDR2 YYNGEE. CDR3: CASSQGQQNEQFF. The CDR3 DNA sequence: TGTGCCAGCAGCCAGGGACAGCAGAATGAGCAGTTCTTC. The full variable domain, in which reference TRBV9 and TRBJ2-1 provide the parts outside the CDR3, is DSGVTQTPKHLITATGQRVTLRCSPRSGDLSVYWYQQSLDQGLQFLIQYYNGEERAKGNILERFSAQQFPDLHSELNLSSLELGDSALYFCASSQGQQNEQFFGPGTRLTVL.

The chain joins TRBV14 to TRBJ2-7; 11 positions agree with TRBD1. CDR1 SGHDN and CDR2 FVKESK come from the germline V gene. The CDR3 has 16 residues. Trimming at V came to 1 base and at J to 0 bases, leaving 2 bases not matched to a gene. CDR3 DNA: TGTGCCAGCAGCCAAGGGGGACAGGGGGGCTCCTACGAGCAGTACTTC. Translated, it gives CASSQGGQGGSYEQYF.